The 12 T cell receptor beta chains reported below all come from one sample, sequenced in a study of T cell responses to AZD1222 COVID-19 vaccine. Using immunoSEQ multiplex PCR, the repertoire was profiled, and TCRdb retains in-frame clones only, with some absent. The sample has 100,000 to 120,000 clones, 70% to 90% seen once. The sequencing here drew on peripheral blood, taken on day 0 of AZD1222 vaccination. These receptor sequences come from an adult in good health.

In DNA form, the CDR3 reads TGCGCCAGCAGCTTGGTAGCGGGGGGCGGCCAAGAGACCCAGTACTTC. It yields the protein CASSLVAGGGQETQYF. The V gene is TRBV5-1, the J gene TRBJ2-5; 10 positions match TRBD2. The CDR3 sequence is 16 residues long. Germline CDR1 is SGHRS and CDR2 is YFSETQ. V gave up 0 bases and J gave up 1 base; unmatched junction bases: 3. Full variable domain (remainder filled in from reference TRBV5-1 and TRBJ2-5): KAGVTQTPRYLIKTRGQQVTLSCSPISGHRSVSWYQQTPGQGLQFLFEYFSETQRNKGNFPGRFSGRQFSNSRSEMNVSTLELGDSALYLCASSLVAGGGQETQYFGPGTRLLVL.

This clone was counted a few times. V is TRBV9 and J is TRBJ1-1; 10 bases agree with TRBD1. After removal of 4 bases from V and 11 bases from J, the junction contained 14 bases not matched to a gene. CDR1 is SGDLS and CDR2 is YYNGEE in the germline V gene. The length of the CDR3 is 15 residues. The CDR3 here is CASSPLDRGSVAAFF. CDR3 DNA: TGTGCCAGCAGCCCCCTGGACAGGGGGTCGGTGGCCGCTTTCTTT.

This chain joins TRBV5-5 and TRBJ2-5; D call uncertain. This CDR3 has 15 residues. Germline CDR1 is SGHKS and CDR2 is YYEKEE (reference sequence). V lost 0 bases to trimming and J lost 5 bases, with 14 bases between them. In nucleotides, the CDR3 is TGTGCCAGCAGCTTGGCCAATACCCCTCGGGAGACCCAGTACTTC. Protein: CASSLANTPRETQYF.

This rearrangement joins TRBV5-1 to TRBJ1-1; D gene unclear. CDR1 is SGHRS and CDR2 is YFSETQ in the germline V gene. The CDR3 consists of 15 residues. V shed 0 bases and J shed 0 bases, with 9 bases lying between them. CDR3 in DNA: TGCGCCAGCAGCTTGGAGGTGGGTATGAACACTGAAGCTTTCTTT. It specifies CASSLEVGMNTEAFF.

To note about this clone: Other DNA sequences from this sample encode an identical CDR3 as well. The chain employs TRBV7-9 and TRBJ1-2, with 7 bases lining up with TRBD1. V was pared by 5 bases and J by 6 bases, with 3 bases of the junction left unmatched. This CDR3 region has 12 residues. Germline V lookup: CDR1 SEHNR, CDR2 FQNEAQ (reference sequence). Here the CDR3 DNA reads TGTGCCAGCAGCCCCAGGGGGGATGGCTACACCTTC. Translated: CASSPRGDGYTF. The full variable domain, in which reference TRBV7-9 and TRBJ1-2 provide the parts outside the CDR3, is DTGVSQNPRHKITKRGQNVTFRCDPISEHNRLYWYRQTLGQGPEFLTYFQNEAQLEKSRLLSDRFSAERPKGSFSTLEIQRTEQGDSAMYLCASSPRGDGYTFGSGTRLTVV.

V usage is TRBV5-8 and J usage is TRBJ2-3; weak D call: TRBD2 (6 bases). V shed 4 bases and J shed 4 bases, with 16 bases lying between them. The germline V gene encodes CDR1 SGHTS and CDR2 YDEGEE. This CDR3 has 15 residues. In DNA, the CDR3 is TGTGCCAGCAGCCCGAGGAGGTCGGGGGCAGATACGCAGTATTTT. This codes for CASSPRRSGADTQYF.

This clone occurred a few times. Sequence at one end of the junction differs from germline and may be a read error. This sequence joins TRBV5-6 and TRBJ1-5; weak D call: TRBD1 (5 bases). In germline, CDR1 is SGHDT, CDR2 YYEEEE. The CDR3 totals 15 residues. The CDR3 nucleotides are TGTGCCAGCAGCTTGGGGGGGATTAGCGATCAGCCCCAGCATTTT. Protein product: CASSLGGISDQPQHF.

V and J are TRBV14 and TRBJ1-1; TRBD1 matches at 8 bases. Germline loops: CDR1 SGHDN, CDR2 FVKESK. The CDR3 covers 16 residues. The V and J ends lost 4 bases and 1 base, in that order; junction bases with no gene match: 8. The CDR3 DNA is TGTGCCAGCAGCCGACGTAGAGGGACAGGGAACACTGAAGCTTTCTTT. It is translated as CASSRRRGTGNTEAFF.

The chain employs TRBV18 and TRBJ1-2, with 9 positions matching TRBD1. The CDR3 is 13 residues long. Per the germline V gene, CDR1 is KGHSH and CDR2 is LQKENI. V was clipped by 5 bases and J by 5 bases; unmatched bases: 3. CDR3 nucleotides: TGTGCCAGCTCAGGGACAGGGTTGTATGGCTACACCTTC. It specifies CASSGTGLYGYTF.

This sequence joins TRBV19 and TRBJ2-5, with TRBD1 matching over 7 bases. This CDR3 has 15 amino acids. V was pared by 9 bases and J by 5 bases, with 15 bases of the junction left unmatched. The germline CDR1 and CDR2 sequences are LNHDA and SQIVND (reference sequence). The CDR3 DNA follows: TGTGCCAGCAGTCATACGGGACAGAGGATGGAGACCCAGTACTTC. Encoded protein: CASSHTGQRMETQYF.

The chain carries TRBV6-5 and TRBJ1-3, with D tentatively TRBD1 (5 bases). This CDR3 is built from 15 residues. V lost 4 bases to trimming and J lost 0 bases, with 10 bases between them. The germline gives CDR1 MNHEY, CDR2 SVGAGI. CDR3 protein: CASSSRDGSGNTIYF. CDR3 nucleotide sequence: TGTGCCAGCAGTTCCCGGGACGGCTCTGGAAACACCATATATTTT.

This clone was observed a single time. The chain couples TRBV29-1 to TRBJ1-1; D remains ambiguous. The CDR3 runs to 13 residues. The ends were cut back, 7 bases at V and 0 bases at J, with 12 bases in the middle. Germline loops: CDR1 SQVTM, CDR2 ANQGSEA. The CDR3 coding sequence is TGCAGCGCCCCGAACGGGGTGAACACTGAAGCTTTCTTT. It specifies CSAPNGVNTEAFF.